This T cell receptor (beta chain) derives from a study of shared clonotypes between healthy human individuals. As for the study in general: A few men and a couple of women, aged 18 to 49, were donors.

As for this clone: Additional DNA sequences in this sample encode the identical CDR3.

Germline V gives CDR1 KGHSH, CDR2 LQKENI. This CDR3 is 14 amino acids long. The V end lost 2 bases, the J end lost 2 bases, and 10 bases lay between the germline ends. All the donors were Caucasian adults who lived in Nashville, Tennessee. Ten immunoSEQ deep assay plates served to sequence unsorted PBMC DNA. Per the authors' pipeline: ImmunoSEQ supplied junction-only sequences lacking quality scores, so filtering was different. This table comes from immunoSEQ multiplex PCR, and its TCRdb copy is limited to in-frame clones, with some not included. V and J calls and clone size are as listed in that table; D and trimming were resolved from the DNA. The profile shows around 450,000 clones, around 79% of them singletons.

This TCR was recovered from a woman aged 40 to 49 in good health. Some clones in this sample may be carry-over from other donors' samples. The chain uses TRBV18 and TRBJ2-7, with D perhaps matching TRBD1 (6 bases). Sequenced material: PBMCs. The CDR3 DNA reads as TGTGCCAGCTCACCAGGGCAGGGGCCCTACGAGCAGTACTTC. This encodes CASSPGQGPYEQYF.